This T cell receptor (beta chain) was captured in a study of blood T cell repertoires in COVID-19 (TCRdb year 2020). Describing the broader study: Samples from collaborators originated in the United States, Italy and Spain and spanned both the acute and convalescent phases of COVID-19. The sample metadata nearly always contained a de-identified subject ID, COVID-19 status, age in years and sex. The prospective study material was composed of cDNA or gDNA derived from T cells, B-cell-depleted T cells, or PBMCs. Where HLA class I and class II types were available, the types were taken from metadata supplied by the sample provider, not from assay-based typing. Samples came from the ongoing ImmuneRACE study (first 160 participants) plus 1,254 subjects from 6 global collaborators. Subjects who had been exposed to COVID-19, were actively infected with it, or had recovered from it provided the deeply sampled blood TCRbeta repertoires that made up the dataset. The repertoires were made available in a free public database intended to serve as a resource for research on the immune response to SARS-CoV-2.

Another Seattle source contributed samples from volunteer blood donors who had recovered from COVID-19. Each collaborating institution followed its own protocols to collect whole blood in K2EDTA tubes. For TCRbeta analysis, collaborators shipped samples as frozen whole blood, isolated PBMCs, or DNA extracted from either of those sample types. TCRbeta CDR3 regions were amplified from genomic DNA by means of the immunoSEQ Assay, a bias-controlled multiplex PCR. The study's own analysis went as follows. Nucleated cell counts per sample were estimated from amplification of reference gene primers within the assay. To quantify the absolute abundance of each unique TCRbeta CDR3 rearrangement, sequence reads were collapsed and filtered. For each sample, productive Simpson clonality was calculated as the square root of Simpson's diversity index across productive rearrangements. TCRdb took this table from immuneACCESS and kept in-frame rearrangements with V and J called. Such tables lack part of the clones; where checked against another copy, unresolved V genes explain under half of the gap, and the rest is unexplained. V and J calls and clone size are copied from that table; D and trimming were computed from the DNA. The sample table contains approximately 200,000 clones; only one count was recorded for under 90% of them. Clones ranked in the top ten supply roughly 5.3% of the sample.

The germline V gene (reference sequence) yields MNHEY for CDR1 and SMNVEV for CDR2. The V end loses 8 bases and the J end loses 3 bases, and a stretch of 14 bases separates them. The CDR3 contains 14 residues, cysteine and phenylalanine counted. CDR3 DNA is the only sequence kept; it has 42 bases, read in frame from the first base. The paper's findings and limits, for the study overall: Clinical and demographic metadata were provided uncurated, with the amount varying by source and participant.

This clone was observed a single time. There is no known antigen for this receptor. It has no much larger one-base neighbor in the sample; base qualities were not kept. The sample consisted of peripheral blood. The chain was built from TRBV27 and TRBJ2-1, with a tentative D gene TRBD2 over 7 matching bases. The TCR comes from a woman aged 55-75 years who had recovered from COVID-19. At the DNA level, the sequence is TGTGCCAGCTCGGCGGGGGCCGTCTACAATGAGCAGTTCTTC. Its protein is CASSAGAVYNEQFF.